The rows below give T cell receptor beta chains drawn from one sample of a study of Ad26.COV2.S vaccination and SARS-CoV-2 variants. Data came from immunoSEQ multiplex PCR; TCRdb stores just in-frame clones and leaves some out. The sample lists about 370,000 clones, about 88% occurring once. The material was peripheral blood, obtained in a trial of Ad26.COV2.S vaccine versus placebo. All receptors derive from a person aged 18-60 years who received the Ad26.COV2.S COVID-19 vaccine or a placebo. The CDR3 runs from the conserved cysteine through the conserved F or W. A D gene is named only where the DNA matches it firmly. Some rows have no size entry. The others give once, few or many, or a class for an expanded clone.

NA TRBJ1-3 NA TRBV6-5 CASSPRGNTIYF TGTGCCAGCAGTCCCCGGGGAAACACCATATATTTT
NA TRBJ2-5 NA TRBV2 CASGTGQQETQYF TGTGCCAGTGGAACAGGACAGCAAGAGACCCAGTACTTC
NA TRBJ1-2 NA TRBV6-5 CASSEGVGLNTF TGTGCCAGTTCCGAGGGGGTAGGGCTAAACACCTTC
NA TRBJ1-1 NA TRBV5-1 CASKVGSRSTEAFF TGCGCCAGCAAGGTGGGCTCTAGGAGCACTGAAGCTTTCTTT
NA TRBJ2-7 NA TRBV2 CASRSREAYEQYF TGTGCCAGCAGGTCCAGAGAGGCCTACGAGCAGTACTTC
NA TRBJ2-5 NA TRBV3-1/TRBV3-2 CASSHQGGIETQYF TGTGCCAGCAGCCACCAGGGGGGTATAGAGACCCAGTACTTC
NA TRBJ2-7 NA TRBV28 CASNDQGGPRDEQYF TGTGCCAGCAACGACCAGGGGGGACCTAGGGACGAGCAGTACTTC
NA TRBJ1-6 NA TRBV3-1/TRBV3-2 CASSHTPGQSSYNSPLHF TGTGCCAGCAGCCATACTCCGGGACAAAGCTCCTATAATTCACCCCTCCACTTT
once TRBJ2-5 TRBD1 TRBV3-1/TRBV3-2 CASSQGTGVRGRETQYF TGTGCCAGCAGCCAAGGGACAGGGGTAAGGGGCAGGGAGACCCAGTACTTC
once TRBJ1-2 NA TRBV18 CASSPPQGLLGGYTF TGTGCCAGCTCACCACCGCAAGGGTTATTGGGTGGCTACACCTTC
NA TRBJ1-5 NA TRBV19 CASSIRGYSNQPQHF TGTGCCAGTAGTATTCGGGGATATAGCAATCAGCCCCAGCATTTT
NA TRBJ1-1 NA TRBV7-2 CASSLMGGMNTEAFF TGTGCCAGCAGCCTTATGGGGGGCATGAACACTGAAGCTTTCTTT
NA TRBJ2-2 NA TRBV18 CASSLDRVDTGELFF TGTGCCAGCTCACTCGACCGTGTGGACACCGGGGAGCTGTTTTTT
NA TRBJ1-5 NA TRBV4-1 CASSQAGQPQHF TGCGCCAGCAGCCAAGCGGGCCAGCCCCAGCATTTT
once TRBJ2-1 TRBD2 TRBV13 CASRRGGASGEQFF TGTGCCAGCAGACGCGGGGGGGCGTCCGGGGAGCAGTTCTTC
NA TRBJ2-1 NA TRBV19 CASSTINGVGLGEQFF TGTGCCAGTAGTACCATCAACGGGGTGGGCTTGGGTGAGCAGTTCTTC
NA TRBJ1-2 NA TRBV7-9 CALPGRNYGYTF TGTGCCCTCCCGGGCAGAAACTATGGCTACACCTTC
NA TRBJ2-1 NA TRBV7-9 CASSPRGRSINEQFF TGTGCCAGCAGCCCGCGGGGGCGATCCATCAATGAGCAGTTCTTC
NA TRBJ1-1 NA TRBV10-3 CAISRGRGLEAFF TGTGCCATCAGTAGGGGAAGAGGCCTTGAAGCTTTCTTT
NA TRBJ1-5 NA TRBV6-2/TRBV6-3 CASSYGPNSNQPQHF TGTGCCAGCAGTTACGGGCCGAATAGCAATCAGCCCCAGCATTTT